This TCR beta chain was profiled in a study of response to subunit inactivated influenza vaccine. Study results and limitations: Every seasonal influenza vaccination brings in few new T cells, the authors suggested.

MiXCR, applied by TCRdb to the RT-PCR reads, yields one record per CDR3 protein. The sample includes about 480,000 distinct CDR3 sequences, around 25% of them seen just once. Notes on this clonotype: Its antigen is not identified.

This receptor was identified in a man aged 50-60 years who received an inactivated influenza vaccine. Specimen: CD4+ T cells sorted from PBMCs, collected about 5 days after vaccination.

The CDR3 DNA reads as TGTGCCAGCAGCGCGTTAAGCACCACAGATACGCAGTATTTT. Translating it yields CASSALSTTDTQYF. The J gene is TRBJ2-3, the V gene TRBV11-2; D is ambiguous. Trimming removed 5 bases from V and 2 bases from J, with 11 bases in between. CDR1 SGHAT and CDR2 FQNNGV come from the germline V gene. The CDR3 totals 14 residues.